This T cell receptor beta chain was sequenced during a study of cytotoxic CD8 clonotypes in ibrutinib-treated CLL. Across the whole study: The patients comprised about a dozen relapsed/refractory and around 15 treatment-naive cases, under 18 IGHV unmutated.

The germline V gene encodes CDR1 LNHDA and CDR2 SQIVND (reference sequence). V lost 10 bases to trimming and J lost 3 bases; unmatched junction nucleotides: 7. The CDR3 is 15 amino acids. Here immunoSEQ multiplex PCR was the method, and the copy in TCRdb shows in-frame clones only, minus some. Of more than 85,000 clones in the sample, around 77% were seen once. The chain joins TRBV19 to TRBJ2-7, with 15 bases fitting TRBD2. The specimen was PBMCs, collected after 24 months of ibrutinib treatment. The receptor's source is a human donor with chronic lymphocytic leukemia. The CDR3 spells CATMGLAGGLYEQYF. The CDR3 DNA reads TGTGCCACCATGGGACTAGCGGGGGGCCTCTACGAGCAGTACTTC.